This T cell receptor beta chain derives from a study of T-cell memory formation after mild COVID-19. Turning to the study itself: TCR clusters mostly belonged to single donors. Overall study results and limits: Clonal second-wave expansions that peaked on day 37 had unconfirmed SARS-CoV-2 specificity. Mostly located in CM and EM were contracting CD4+ clones, with contracting CD8+ clones located in EMRA.

This clonotype was picked up many times. Its specificity is unknown. In germline, CDR1 is MNHNY, CDR2 SVGAGI (reference sequence). The CDR3 contains 14 residues. The ends lost 6 bases at V and 6 bases at J; junction bases unmatched: 4. 5'RACE primed from the constant segment yielded TCR alpha and TCR beta cDNA libraries bearing sample barcodes and UMIs. From the 5' RACE reads, TCRdb called clonotypes with MiXCR, one entry per CDR3 protein. The sample holds some 270,000 distinct CDR3 sequences, just over 15% seen once. The chain has TRBV6-6 and TRBJ2-1; 11 bases align to TRBD1. The clonotype comes from an adult woman who had mild COVID-19 (a few samples of this study predate the infection). Cell type and time point are not known. Input material: PBMCs or a T cell subset sorted from them (not recorded which). The CDR3 reads CASRTGTGGNEQFF. The CDR3, as DNA: TGTGCCAGCAGGACCGGGACAGGGGGCAATGAGCAGTTCTTC.